Sequencing of this T cell receptor (beta chain) was carried out in a study of memory CD4+ T cells and cytomegalovirus serostatus. About the study: Donors were healthy Belgian adults, 9 CMV seropositive and 24 seronegative. Study conclusions and caveats: The CMV-associated TCR signature appears largely within the CD4+ memory repertoire.

In regard to this clone: What it recognizes is unknown.

Data came from immunoSEQ multiplex PCR; TCRdb stores just in-frame clones and leaves some out. The sample has around 60,000 clones, 82% seen once; the top ten hold about 0.88%. The sort gate was single viable CD3+CD4+CD8-CD45RO+ cells for memory CD4+ T cells. After thawing, CD4+ T cells were positively selected. V lost 2 bases to trimming and J lost 5 bases, with 12 bases between them. The V gene's germline CDR1 is SGHTA and CDR2 FQGTGA. This CDR3 has 15 residues. Material: memory CD4+ T cells from blood. This receptor was identified in an adult in good health and CMV-seronegative. The chain links TRBV7-3 to TRBJ2-2; perhaps TRBD1 as D (6 bases). CDR3 coding DNA: TGTGCCAGCAGCTTATGGGACACACTGACCGGGGAGCTGTTTTTT. Translation: CASSLWDTLTGELFF.